The 15 T cell receptor beta chains below were found in one sample sequenced in a study of blood T cell repertoires in COVID-19. Only in-frame clones appear in the TCRdb table, and some are missing; sequencing was by immunoSEQ multiplex PCR. This table holds some 14,000 clones, 84% found once. The sequenced material came from peripheral blood. Receptors were obtained from a man aged 50 to 59 with active COVID-19.

The V call is TRBV27, the J call TRBJ2-7; 9 bases fit TRBD1. V shed 8 bases and J 2 bases; nucleotides not matched to a gene: 7. Germline CDR1 reads MNHEY; CDR2 reads SMNVEV (reference sequence). The CDR3 contains 14 residues. The DNA of the CDR3 is TGTGCCAGCTCTCCGGGGACAGGGCCCTACGAGCAGTACTTC. This codes for CASSPGTGPYEQYF.

As regards this clone: The same CDR3 arises from other DNA sequences in this sample as well. The V call is TRBV27, the J call TRBJ2-7, with 9 bases lining up with TRBD2. Trimming removed 0 bases from V and 3 bases from J; junction bases left unmatched: 0. This CDR3 spans 14 amino acids. CDR1 MNHEY and CDR2 SMNVEV come from the germline V gene (reference sequence). CDR3 loop: CASSLSAGGYEQYF. CDR3 in DNA: TGTGCCAGCAGTTTATCAGCGGGAGGCTACGAGCAGTACTTC.

V gene TRBV9 combines with J gene TRBJ1-3; D gene unclear. Germline CDR1 SGDLS, CDR2 YYNGEE. Trimming stripped 3 bases from V and 9 bases from J, with 19 bases between. The CDR3 has 15 amino acids. The CDR3 DNA follows: TGTGCCAGCAGCGCTCTCTATCCTGGCGGGGTCACCATATATTTT. Translated: CASSALYPGGVTIYF.

This clone showed up just a few times. The V gene is TRBV27, the J gene TRBJ1-6; TRBD1 agrees at 8 bases. The CDR3 spans 16 residues. V dropped 3 bases and J dropped 8; count of bases not matched to a gene: 9. CDR1 is MNHEY, CDR2 SMNVEV, per germline (reference sequence). CDR3 in amino acids: CASSLAYRGEDSPLHF. The CDR3 bases are TGTGCCAGCAGTTTGGCTTACAGGGGGGAAGATTCACCCCTCCACTTT.

This clone was seen only once. The chain is built from TRBV27 and TRBJ1-2, with D perhaps matching TRBD1 (5 bases). Germline-derived CDR1 and CDR2 are MNHEY and SMNVEV (reference sequence). The germline V and J ends were trimmed by 1 base and 8 bases, with 11 bases remaining between them. The CDR3 contains 13 residues. The CDR3 DNA is TGTGCCAGCAGTTTATTTGGGACTAAAGGCTACACCTTC. It codes for CASSLFGTKGYTF.

The chain combines TRBV6-5 with TRBJ2-4, with D maybe TRBD2 (6 bases). Per the germline V gene, CDR1 is MNHEY and CDR2 is SVGAGI. V was shortened by 2 bases and J by 3 bases, with 11 bases between the two germline ends. This CDR3 contains 15 residues. Written as DNA, the CDR3 is TGTGCCAGCAGTTACAGGCGGGACGGCAAAAACATTCAGTACTTC. This encodes CASSYRRDGKNIQYF.

The rearrangement joins TRBV9 to TRBJ2-7; 7 bases match TRBD1. V shed 0 bases, J shed 2 bases, and the junction held 5 bases outside the gene matches. The germline V gene encodes CDR1 SGDLS and CDR2 YYNGEE. The CDR3 contains 15 residues. CDR3 amino acids: CASSVDGQATYEQYF. CDR3 in DNA: TGTGCCAGCAGCGTAGACGGACAGGCGACCTACGAGCAGTACTTC.

V gene TRBV29-1 combines with J gene TRBJ2-2; tentative D call: TRBD2 (7 bases). This CDR3 is built from 12 residues. Germline loops: CDR1 SQVTM, CDR2 ANQGSEA. V was pared by 3 bases and J by 10 bases, with 12 bases between. CDR3 region: CSVESGGEELFF. CDR3 DNA: TGCAGCGTTGAGTCGGGGGGCGAGGAGCTGTTTTTT.

The gene calls are TRBV27 and TRBJ2-6, with a tentative D call TRBD1 (6 bases). Trimming took off 5 bases at V and 2 bases at J, with 10 bases between the two ends. The CDR3 is made up of 15 amino acids. CDR1 and CDR2 from the germline V gene are MNHEY and SMNVEV (reference sequence). CDR3 nucleotides: TGTGCCAGCAGTGTACAGGGTACTGGGGCCAACGTCCTGACTTTC. Protein product: CASSVQGTGANVLTF.

This rearrangement joins TRBV5-4 to TRBJ2-4; D is perhaps TRBD1 (6 bases). This CDR3 is 13 amino acids long. Trimming left V 4 bases short and J 10 bases short, with 15 bases between. CDR1 SGHNT and CDR2 YYREEE come from the germline V gene (reference sequence). The CDR3 region has the DNA TGTGCCAGCAGCCCCCGACAGGCGGGTATTCAGTACTTC. This sequence encodes CASSPRQAGIQYF.

The J gene is TRBJ2-7, the V gene TRBV3-1 (or the pseudogene TRBV3-2); 12 bases are shared with TRBD2. Trimming cost V 4 bases and J 2 bases; bases outside gene matches: 9. Germline V lookup: CDR1 LGHDT, CDR2 YNNKEL (reference sequence). The CDR3 contains 17 residues. CDR3: CASSLGLAGRITYEQYF. The DNA for the CDR3 is TGTGCCAGCAGCCTAGGACTAGCGGGGAGGATTACCTACGAGCAGTACTTC.

The chain recombines TRBV10-3 with TRBJ2-5; 7 bases agree with TRBD2. CDR3 length equals 14 residues. The V and J ends lost 10 bases and 5 bases, in that order; junction bases with no gene match: 13. The germline V gene encodes CDR1 ENHRY and CDR2 SYGVKD. This CDR3 reads CATERETGTETQYF. CDR3 bases: TGTGCCACAGAGCGGGAAACCGGAACCGAGACCCAGTACTTC.

This sequence joins TRBV5-1 and TRBJ2-7; 10 bases line up with TRBD1. J was trimmed by 5 bases and V by 3 bases; bases with no gene match: 5. Germline CDR1 SGHRS, CDR2 YFSETQ. This CDR3 is 14 amino acids long. CDR3 protein: CASSWTGTGDEQYF. For the CDR3, the DNA is TGCGCCAGCAGCTGGACCGGGACAGGGGACGAGCAGTACTTC.

The gene calls are TRBV28 and TRBJ2-7; the D gene is possibly TRBD2 (5 bases). Per the germline V gene, CDR1 is MDHEN and CDR2 is SYDVKM. V lost 4 bases to trimming and J lost 7 bases, with 17 bases between them. This CDR3 region has 14 residues. CDR3 loop: CASSSPDGIGEQYF. CDR3 DNA sequence: TGTGCCAGCAGTTCCCCCGACGGGATCGGTGAGCAGTACTTC. Drawing the rest from reference TRBV28 and TRBJ2-7, the complete variable domain is DVKVTQSSRYLVKRTGEKVFLECVQDMDHENMFWYRQDPGLGLRLIYFSYDVKMKEKGDIPEGYSVSREKKERFSLILESASTNQTSMYLCASSSPDGIGEQYFGPGTRLTVT.

V gene TRBV9 combines with J gene TRBJ2-7, with a possible D match to TRBD1 (6 bases). V shed 3 bases and J shed 2 bases, with 12 bases lying between them. The CDR3 is 14 amino acids. Germline CDR1 and CDR2: SGDLS and YYNGEE. The CDR3 here is CASSEGTTPYEQYF. The CDR3 nucleotides are TGTGCCAGCAGCGAGGGGACAACTCCCTACGAGCAGTACTTC.